The clone carrying this TCR beta chain has a handful of counts. Trimming shortened V by 4 bases and J by 3 bases, and 7 bases separated the two germline ends. The CDR3 length is 12 residues. Germline assignment: CDR1 SNHLY and CDR2 FYNNEI. The method was immunoSEQ multiplex PCR; TCRdb's version includes in-frame clones alone and lacks a portion of them. The sample has fewer than 450,000 clones; approximately 89% are singletons. Seattle patient enrollment occurred during active infection, with longitudinal follow-up thereafter. This specimen belongs to a study of blood T cell repertoires in COVID-19. On the study more broadly: Samples taken during acute and convalescent COVID-19 were collected in the United States, Italy and Spain.

The source of this sequence is a woman aged 50 to 65 with COVID-19, enrolled during active disease. The V gene is TRBV2, the J gene TRBJ2-7, with D hard to call. The material sequenced was peripheral blood. The CDR3 here is CASSASNYEQYF. The CDR3 DNA sequence: TGTGCCAGCAGTGCCAGTAACTACGAGCAGTACTTC.